This TCR beta chain was recorded in a study of T cell responses to AZD1222 COVID-19 vaccine. V was cut by 4 bases and J by 6 bases, with 12 bases left in between. Germline-derived CDR1 and CDR2 are SQVTM and ANQGSEA. The CDR3 extends over 12 amino acids. Notes on the study in general: Per reports, nearly half of all spike-specific TCRs target regions that are unmutated in variants. Among the donors, most were white British and more were female, and clonal diversity was possibly underestimated.

To note about this clone: What it binds is unknown.

Libraries were prepared by immunoSEQ multiplex PCR; TCRdb keeps only in-frame clonotypes and omits some of them. The data show 130,000 or so clones, approximately 85% seen once. Source: peripheral blood, taken on day 0 of AZD1222 vaccination. The chain links TRBV29-1 to TRBJ1-2; D is undetermined. This receptor was taken from an adult in good health. CDR3 sequence reads: CSVVEGKNGYTF. The CDR3 region has the DNA TGCAGCGTTGTCGAGGGAAAGAATGGCTACACCTTC. The whole variable domain, remainder taken from reference TRBV29-1 and TRBJ1-2, is SAVISQKPSRDICQRGTSLTIQCQVDSQVTMMFWYRQQPGQSLTLIATANQGSEATYESGFVIDKFPISRPNLTFSTLTVSNMSPEDSSIYLCSVVEGKNGYTFGSGTRLTVV.